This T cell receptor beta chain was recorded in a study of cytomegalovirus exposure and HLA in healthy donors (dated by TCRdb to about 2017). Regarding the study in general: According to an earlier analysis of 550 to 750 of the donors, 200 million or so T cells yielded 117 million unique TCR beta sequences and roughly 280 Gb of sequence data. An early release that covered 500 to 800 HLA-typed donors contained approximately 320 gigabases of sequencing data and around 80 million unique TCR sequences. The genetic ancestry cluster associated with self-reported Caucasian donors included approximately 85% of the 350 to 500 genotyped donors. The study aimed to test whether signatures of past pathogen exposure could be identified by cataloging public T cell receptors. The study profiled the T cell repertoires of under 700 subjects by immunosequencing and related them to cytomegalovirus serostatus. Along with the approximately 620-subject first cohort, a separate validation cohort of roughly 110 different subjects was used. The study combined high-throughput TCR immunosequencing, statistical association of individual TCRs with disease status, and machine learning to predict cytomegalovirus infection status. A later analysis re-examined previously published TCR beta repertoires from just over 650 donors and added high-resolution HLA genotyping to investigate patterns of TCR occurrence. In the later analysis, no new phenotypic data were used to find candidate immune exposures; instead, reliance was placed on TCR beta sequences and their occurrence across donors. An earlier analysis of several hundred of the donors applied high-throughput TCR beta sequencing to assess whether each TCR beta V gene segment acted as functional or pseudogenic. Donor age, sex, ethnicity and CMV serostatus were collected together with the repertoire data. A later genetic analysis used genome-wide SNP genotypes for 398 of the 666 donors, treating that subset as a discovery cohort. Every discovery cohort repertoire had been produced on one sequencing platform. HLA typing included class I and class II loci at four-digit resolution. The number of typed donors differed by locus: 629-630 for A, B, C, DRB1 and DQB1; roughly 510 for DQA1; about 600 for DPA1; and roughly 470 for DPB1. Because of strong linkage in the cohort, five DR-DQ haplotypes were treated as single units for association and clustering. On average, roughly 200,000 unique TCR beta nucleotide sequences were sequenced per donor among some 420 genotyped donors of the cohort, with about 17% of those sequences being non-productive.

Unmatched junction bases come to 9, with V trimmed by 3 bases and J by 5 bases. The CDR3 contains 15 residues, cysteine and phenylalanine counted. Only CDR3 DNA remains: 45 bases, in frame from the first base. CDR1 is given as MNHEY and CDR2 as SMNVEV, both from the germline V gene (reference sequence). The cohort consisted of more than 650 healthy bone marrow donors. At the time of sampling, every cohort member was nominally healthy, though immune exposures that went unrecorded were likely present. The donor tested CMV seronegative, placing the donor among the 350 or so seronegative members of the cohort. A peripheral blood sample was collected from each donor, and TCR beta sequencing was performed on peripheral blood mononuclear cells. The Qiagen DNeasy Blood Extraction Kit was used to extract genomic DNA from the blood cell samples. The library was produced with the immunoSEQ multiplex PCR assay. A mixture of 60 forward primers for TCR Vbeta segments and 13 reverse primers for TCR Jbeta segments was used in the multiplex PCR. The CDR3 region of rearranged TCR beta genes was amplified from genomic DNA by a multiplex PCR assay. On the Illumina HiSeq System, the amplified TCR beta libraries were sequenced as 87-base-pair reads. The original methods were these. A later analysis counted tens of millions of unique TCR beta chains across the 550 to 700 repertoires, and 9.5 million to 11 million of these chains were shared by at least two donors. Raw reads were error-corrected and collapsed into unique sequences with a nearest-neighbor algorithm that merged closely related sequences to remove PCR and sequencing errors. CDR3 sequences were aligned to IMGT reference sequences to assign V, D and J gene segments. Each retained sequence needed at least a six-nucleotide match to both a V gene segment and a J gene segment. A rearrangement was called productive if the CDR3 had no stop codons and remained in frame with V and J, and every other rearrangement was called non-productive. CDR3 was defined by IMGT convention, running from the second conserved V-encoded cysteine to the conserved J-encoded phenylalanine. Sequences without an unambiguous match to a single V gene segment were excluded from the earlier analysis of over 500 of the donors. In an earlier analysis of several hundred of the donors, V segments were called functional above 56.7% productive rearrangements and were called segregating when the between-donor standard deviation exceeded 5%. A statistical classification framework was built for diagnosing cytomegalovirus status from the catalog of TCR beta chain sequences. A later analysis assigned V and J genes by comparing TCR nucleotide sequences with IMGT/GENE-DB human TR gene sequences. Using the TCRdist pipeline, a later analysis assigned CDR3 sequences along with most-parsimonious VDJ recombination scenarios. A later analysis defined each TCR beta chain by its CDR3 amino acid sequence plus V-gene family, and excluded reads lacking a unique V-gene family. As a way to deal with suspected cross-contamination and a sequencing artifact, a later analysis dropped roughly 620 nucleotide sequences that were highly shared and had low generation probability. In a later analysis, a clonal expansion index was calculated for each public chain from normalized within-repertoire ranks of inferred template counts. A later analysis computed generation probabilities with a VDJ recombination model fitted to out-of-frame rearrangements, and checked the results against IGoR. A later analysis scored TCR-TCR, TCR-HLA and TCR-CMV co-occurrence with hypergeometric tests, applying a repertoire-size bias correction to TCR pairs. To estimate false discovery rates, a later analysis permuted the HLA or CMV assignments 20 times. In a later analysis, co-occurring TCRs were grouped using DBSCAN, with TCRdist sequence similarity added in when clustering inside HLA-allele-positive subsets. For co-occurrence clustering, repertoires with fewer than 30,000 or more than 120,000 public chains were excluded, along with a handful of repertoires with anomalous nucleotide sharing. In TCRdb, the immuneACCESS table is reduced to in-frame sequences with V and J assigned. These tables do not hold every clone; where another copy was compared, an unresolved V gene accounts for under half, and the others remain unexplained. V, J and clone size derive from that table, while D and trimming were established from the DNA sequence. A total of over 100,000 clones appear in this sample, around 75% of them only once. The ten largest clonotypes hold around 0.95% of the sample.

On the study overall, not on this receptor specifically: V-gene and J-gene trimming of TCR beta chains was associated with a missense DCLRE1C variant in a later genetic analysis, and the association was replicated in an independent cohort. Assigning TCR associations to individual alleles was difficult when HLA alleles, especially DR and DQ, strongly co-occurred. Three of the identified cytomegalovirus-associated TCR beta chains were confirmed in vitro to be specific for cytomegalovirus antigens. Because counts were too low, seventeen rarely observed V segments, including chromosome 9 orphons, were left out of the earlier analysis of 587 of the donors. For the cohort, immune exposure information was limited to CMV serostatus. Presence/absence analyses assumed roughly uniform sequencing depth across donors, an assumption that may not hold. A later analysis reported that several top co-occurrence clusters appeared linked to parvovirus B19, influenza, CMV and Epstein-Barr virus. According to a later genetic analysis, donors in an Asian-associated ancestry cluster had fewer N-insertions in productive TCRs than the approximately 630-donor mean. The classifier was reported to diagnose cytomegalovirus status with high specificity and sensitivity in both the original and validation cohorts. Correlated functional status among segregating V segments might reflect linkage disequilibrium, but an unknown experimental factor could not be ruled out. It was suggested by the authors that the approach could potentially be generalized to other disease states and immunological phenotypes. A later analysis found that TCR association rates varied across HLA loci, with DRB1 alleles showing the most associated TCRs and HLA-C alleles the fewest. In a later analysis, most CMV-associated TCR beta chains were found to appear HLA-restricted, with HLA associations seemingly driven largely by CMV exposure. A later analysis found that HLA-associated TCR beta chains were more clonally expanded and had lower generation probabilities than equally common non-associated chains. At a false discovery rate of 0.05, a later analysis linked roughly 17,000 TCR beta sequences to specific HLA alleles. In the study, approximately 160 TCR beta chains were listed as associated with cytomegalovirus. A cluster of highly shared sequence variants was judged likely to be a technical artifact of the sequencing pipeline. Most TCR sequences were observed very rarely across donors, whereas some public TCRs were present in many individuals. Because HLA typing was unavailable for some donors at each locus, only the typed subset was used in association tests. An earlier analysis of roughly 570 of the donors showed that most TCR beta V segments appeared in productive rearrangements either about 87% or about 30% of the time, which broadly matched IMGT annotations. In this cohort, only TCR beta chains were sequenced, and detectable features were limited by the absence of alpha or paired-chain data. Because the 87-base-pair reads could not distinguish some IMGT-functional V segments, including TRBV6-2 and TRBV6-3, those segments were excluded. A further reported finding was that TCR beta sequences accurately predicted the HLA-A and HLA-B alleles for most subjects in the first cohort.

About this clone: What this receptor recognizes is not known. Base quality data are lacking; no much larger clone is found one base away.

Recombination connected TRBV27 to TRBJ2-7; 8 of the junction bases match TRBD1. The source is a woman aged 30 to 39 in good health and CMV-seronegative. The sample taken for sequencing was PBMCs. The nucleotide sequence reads TGTGCCAGCAGTTTTCGCGGGACAGGTACCCACGAGCAGTACTTC. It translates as CASSFRGTGTHEQYF.